One sample yielded the 31 T cell receptor beta chains listed below, sequenced in a study of blood T cell repertoires in COVID-19. Data came from immunoSEQ multiplex PCR; TCRdb stores just in-frame clones and leaves some out. The sample lists 350,000 to 450,000 clones, roughly 84% seen once, with 1.4% to 1.5% in the top ten. Input material: PBMCs or T cells enriched from blood (not recorded which). The receptors here all came from a woman younger than 30 who had been exposed to COVID-19.

The V gene is TRBV4-2, the J gene TRBJ1-1; weak D call: TRBD1 (5 bases). Trimming shortened V by 4 bases and J by 3 bases, and 9 bases separated the two germline ends. The CDR3 totals 13 residues. Germline-derived CDR1 and CDR2 are LGHNA and YNFKEQ. The CDR3 DNA reads as TGTGCCAGCAGCCGTGGGGCGCACACTGAAGCTTTCTTT. It specifies CASSRGAHTEAFF.

The chain couples TRBV27 to TRBJ2-7, with 10 nucleotides matching TRBD1. The CDR3 loop spans 16 amino acids. Trimming took 5 bases from V and 4 from J; bases not matched to a gene: 11. CDR1 and CDR2 from the germline V gene are MNHEY and SMNVEV (reference sequence). The CDR3 loop reads CASSLTGQGPYYEQYF. The CDR3 DNA sequence: TGTGCCAGCAGTCTCACGGGACAGGGGCCTTATTACGAGCAGTACTTC.

The gene calls are TRBV15 and TRBJ2-1, with TRBD2 matching over 12 bases. Trimming removed 0 bases from V and 6 bases from J; junction bases left unmatched: 18. This CDR3 is 21 amino acids long. Germline-derived CDR1 and CDR2 are LNHNV and YYDKDF (reference sequence). CDR3 nucleotide sequence: TGTGCCACCAGCAGAGAAACTCGGTTGCGACTAGCGGGAGAGGGCCCCAATGAGCAGTTCTTC. This gives the protein CATSRETRLRLAGEGPNEQFF.

The chain has TRBV5-1 and TRBJ1-1; possibly TRBD1 for D (5 bases). Germline V lookup: CDR1 SGHRS, CDR2 YFSETQ. CDR3 length equals 15 residues. V lost 0 bases, J lost 5 bases, and 14 bases lay in between. The CDR3 loop reads CASSLEGEVWTEAFF. For the CDR3, the DNA is TGCGCCAGCAGCTTGGAAGGGGAAGTATGGACTGAAGCTTTCTTT.

V and J are TRBV2 and TRBJ2-1, with TRBD1 identical over 10 bases. The V gene's germline CDR1 is SNHLY and CDR2 FYNNEI. This CDR3 has 16 residues. V trimming: 10 bases; J trimming: 1 base; junction bases outside the gene matches: 10. In nucleotides, the CDR3 is TGTGCCATCAGACAGGGGGCCAGTTTTTCCTACAATGAGCAGTTCTTC. This gives the protein CAIRQGASFSYNEQFF.

In nucleotides, the CDR3 is TGCGCCAGCCGACGGGGGGGTGCAGATACGCAGTATTTT. It yields the protein CASRRGGADTQYF. The rearrangement links TRBV5-1 to TRBJ2-3; 8 bases are shared with TRBD2. This CDR3 has 13 residues. Germline V gene sequence: CDR1 SGHRS, CDR2 YFSETQ. V trimming: 7 bases; J trimming: 4 bases; junction bases outside the gene matches: 5.

This clone has just one count. The genes are TRBV15 and TRBJ1-2, with D maybe TRBD1 (5 bases). The CDR3 runs 14 residues. V was clipped by 2 bases and J by 8 bases, with 15 bases between them. CDR1 and CDR2 (germline): LNHNV, YYDKDF (reference sequence). CDR3 bases: TGTGCCACCAGCAGACCGACCGCGGGGCCGGGCTACACCTTC. Protein sequence: CATSRPTAGPGYTF.

The genes are TRBV4-1 and TRBJ2-3; D is unresolved. The CDR3 consists of 13 residues. CDR1 is MGHRA, CDR2 YSYEKL, per germline. Trimming removed 8 bases at V and 1 base at J, with 10 bases between. In DNA, the CDR3 is TGCGCCAGCCACGACATACGCACAGATACGCAGTATTTT. Its protein product is CASHDIRTDTQYF.

V is TRBV5-1 and J is TRBJ2-7, with no clear D. V was pared by 2 bases and J by 0 bases, with 6 bases between. Germline V gives CDR1 SGHRS, CDR2 YFSETQ. The CDR3 length is 13 residues. The CDR3 nucleotides are TGCGCCAGCAGCTTAGACAACTCCTACGAGCAGTACTTC. Translation gives CASSLDNSYEQYF. Together with reference TRBV5-1 and TRBJ2-7, the CDR3 gives the full variable domain: KAGVTQTPRYLIKTRGQQVTLSCSPISGHRSVSWYQQTPGQGLQFLFEYFSETQRNKGNFPGRFSGRQFSNSRSEMNVSTLELGDSALYLCASSLDNSYEQYFGPGTRLTVT.

The genes are TRBV6-2 or TRBV6-3 and TRBJ1-1, with 10 bases lining up with TRBD1. Germline V gene lookup returns CDR1 MNHEY and CDR2 SVGEGT. The V gene end was trimmed by 5 bases and the J gene end by 0 bases; junction bases not matched to a gene: 3. This CDR3 has 15 amino acids. CDR3: CASSRDRGMNTEAFF. The CDR3 DNA follows: TGTGCCAGCAGTAGGGACAGGGGAATGAACACTGAAGCTTTCTTT.

The rearrangement links TRBV4-2 to TRBJ2-7; D is possibly TRBD1 (5 bases). Per the germline V gene, CDR1 is LGHNA and CDR2 is YNFKEQ. The CDR3 is made up of 15 amino acids. V gave up 0 bases and J gave up 5 bases, with 14 bases separating them. The CDR3 DNA follows: TGTGCCAGCAGCCAAGAAAGGGGCTCTACCCACGAGCAGTACTTC. It codes for CASSQERGSTHEQYF.

This clone was counted once. The same CDR3 also results from other DNA sequences found in this sample. CDR3 sequence reads: CASSVALSTDTQYF. CDR3 DNA sequence: TGTGCCAGCAGCGTAGCTCTGAGCACAGATACGCAGTATTTT. The rearrangement links TRBV9 to TRBJ2-3, with D unresolved. Germline values: CDR1 SGDLS, CDR2 YYNGEE. Trimming removed 0 bases at V and 0 bases at J, with 5 bases between. The CDR3 consists of 14 residues. Looking up the rest from reference TRBV9 and TRBJ2-3 gives the full variable domain: DSGVTQTPKHLITATGQRVTLRCSPRSGDLSVYWYQQSLDQGLQFLIQYYNGEERAKGNILERFSAQQFPDLHSELNLSSLELGDSALYFCASSVALSTDTQYFGPGTRLTVL.

This chain joins TRBV20-1 and TRBJ2-1; 10 nucleotides align to TRBD2. Germline-derived CDR1 and CDR2 are DFQATT and SNEGSKA (reference sequence). The trim removed 3 bases at V and 2 bases at J, leaving 4 bases unmatched. The CDR3 is 15 residues long. The CDR3 nucleotides read TGCAGTGCTAGTGAGAGCGGGAGGGCCTACAATGAGCAGTTCTTC. This codes for CSASESGRAYNEQFF.

The chain links TRBV2 to TRBJ2-7, with D tentatively TRBD2 (6 bases). The CDR3 has 14 amino acids. The ends were cut back, 7 bases at V and 0 bases at J, with 13 bases in the middle. Germline CDR1 SNHLY, CDR2 FYNNEI. The chain's CDR3 is CASTLSGVSYEQYF. The CDR3 region has the DNA TGTGCCAGCACCCTTTCGGGGGTCTCCTACGAGCAGTACTTC. Full variable domain (missing parts from reference TRBV2 and TRBJ2-7): EPEVTQTPSHQVTQMGQEVILRCVPISNHLYFYWYRQILGQKVEFLVSFYNNEISEKSEIFDDQFSVERPDGSNFTLKIRSTKLEDSAMYFCASTLSGVSYEQYFGPGTRLTVT.

This chain connects TRBV10-3 to TRBJ2-7; 8 bases align to TRBD2. Germline V gene lookup returns CDR1 ENHRY and CDR2 SYGVKD. The CDR3 sequence is 15 residues long. With 0 bases clipped from V and 5 bases from J, the junction kept 6 bases outside the gene matches. CDR3 protein: CAISESNGGANEQYF. CDR3 in DNA: TGTGCCATCAGTGAGTCGAACGGGGGGGCCAACGAGCAGTACTTC.

The chain links TRBV2 to TRBJ2-3; possibly TRBD1 for D (5 bases). The germline V and J ends were trimmed by 5 bases and 4 bases, with 10 bases remaining between them. Germline CDR1 is SNHLY and CDR2 is FYNNEI. This CDR3 has 13 amino acids. This CDR3 reads CASSYQGADTQYF. The CDR3 region has the DNA TGTGCCAGCAGTTATCAGGGTGCAGATACGCAGTATTTT.

This clone has only a few counts. The chain joins TRBV29-1 to TRBJ2-3; D is perhaps TRBD1 (6 bases). Trimming removed 4 bases from V and 1 base from J, with 15 bases in between. The CDR3 spans 15 residues. The germline V gene encodes CDR1 SQVTM and CDR2 ANQGSEA. The CDR3 DNA reads TGCAGCGTTGTACCGGAAACAGGGCGCACAGATACGCAGTATTTT. Residues: CSVVPETGRTDTQYF.

V is TRBV28 and J is TRBJ1-2; D is possibly TRBD1 (6 bases). Germline CDR1 reads MDHEN; CDR2 reads SYDVKM. V was clipped by 4 bases and J by 4 bases, with 13 bases between them. The CDR3 has 14 residues. The CDR3 DNA follows: TGTGCCAGCAGTTCACGGGACACGTCCTATGGCTACACCTTC. This sequence encodes CASSSRDTSYGYTF.

This chain links TRBV28 with TRBJ2-2; TRBD1 might be the D (5 bases). Trimming took off 6 bases at V and 6 bases at J, with 17 bases between the two ends. From germline, CDR1 is MDHEN and CDR2 SYDVKM. The CDR3 has 15 amino acids. CDR3 sequence (DNA): TGTGCCAGCAGCAAGGGATACGCAGGGCCCGGGGAGCTGTTTTTT. Translation: CASSKGYAGPGELFF.

In this sample, this clone turned up once. The rearrangement uses TRBV4-2 and TRBJ2-2; the match to TRBD1 covers 12 bases. The CDR3 contains 17 residues. The ends lost 8 bases at V and 5 bases at J; junction bases unmatched: 12. The germline V gene has CDR1 LGHNA and CDR2 YNFKEQ. The DNA of the CDR3 is TGTGCCAGCTCCCCGGGACAGGGGGCGGAAACGACCGGGGAGCTGTTTTTT. Translation: CASSPGQGAETTGELFF.

The chain employs TRBV30 and TRBJ2-5, with D tentatively TRBD2 (6 bases). This CDR3 is 15 amino acids long. Germline CDR1 is GTSNPN and CDR2 is SVGIG (reference sequence). The germline V and J ends were trimmed by 5 bases and 5 bases, with 21 bases remaining between them. CDR3 DNA: TGTGCCTGGGGAGCGATGGGACTGGTCTCGGAGACCCAGTACTTC. It is translated as CAWGAMGLVSETQYF.

This sequence joins TRBV9 and TRBJ1-1; D not resolved. CDR3 length: 10 residues. The germline V gene encodes CDR1 SGDLS and CDR2 YYNGEE. Trimming took 3 bases from V and 13 from J, leaving 10 bases between them. CDR3 in DNA: TGTGCCAGCAGCGGGAGTTCTGTTTTCTTT. It specifies CASSGSSVFF.

V usage is TRBV14 and J usage is TRBJ2-7, with 7 nucleotides matching TRBD2. V was clipped by 7 bases and J by 3 bases; unmatched bases: 9. This CDR3 contains 14 residues. CDR1 and CDR2 from the germline V gene are SGHDN and FVKESK. CDR3 sequence (DNA): TGTGCCAGCATCGCACCCCCTAGCGGCTACGAGCAGTACTTC. Translation gives CASIAPPSGYEQYF.

The chain has TRBV24-1 and TRBJ1-1; possibly TRBD1 for D (6 bases). The CDR3 sequence is 13 residues long. Germline V CDR1 and CDR2: KGHDR, SFDVKD. Trimming pared 7 bases from V and 0 bases from J, leaving 8 bases between. CDR3: CATRDSLNTEAFF. The CDR3 DNA follows: TGTGCCACCAGGGACAGCCTGAACACTGAAGCTTTCTTT.

The chain has TRBV11-1 and TRBJ1-1; D unresolved. This CDR3 comprises 14 residues. Germline CDR1 SGHAT, CDR2 FQDESV (reference sequence). V was clipped by 1 base and J by 5 bases, with 11 bases between them. CDR3 sequence: CASSLDQVRTEAFF. CDR3 DNA: TGTGCCAGCAGCTTAGATCAGGTCAGAACTGAAGCTTTCTTT.

The CDR3: CASSLVGQVNYGYTF. CDR3 nucleotides: TGTGCCAGCAGCTTAGTGGGACAGGTTAACTATGGCTACACCTTC. The chain uses TRBV7-2 and TRBJ1-2, with 8 bases that match TRBD1. V gave up 1 base and J gave up 1 base; unmatched junction bases: 2. CDR1 and CDR2 (germline): SGHTA, FQGNSA. CDR3 length: 15 amino acids. Using reference TRBV7-2 and TRBJ1-2 for the parts outside the CDR3, the full variable domain is GAGVSQSPSNKVTEKGKDVELRCDPISGHTALYWYRQSLGQGLEFLIYFQGNSAPDKSGLPSDRFSAERTGGSVSTLTIQRTQQEDSAVYLCASSLVGQVNYGYTFGSGTRLTVV.

The rearrangement joins TRBV9 to TRBJ1-3; perhaps TRBD1 as D (5 bases). The CDR3 is made up of 17 amino acids. Trimming stripped 0 bases from V and 0 bases from J, with 13 bases between. CDR1 is SGDLS, CDR2 YYNGEE, per germline. For the CDR3, the DNA is TGTGCCAGCAGCGTAGCTACAGGCCGAAGCTCTGGAAACACCATATATTTT. Translated: CASSVATGRSSGNTIYF.

This chain uses TRBV11-2 with TRBJ2-5; TRBD1 matches at 9 bases. The CDR3 runs 14 residues. Germline V gene data show CDR1 as SGHAT and CDR2 as FQNNGV. Unmatched junction bases numbered 3, after V lost 5 bases and J lost 2 bases. The CDR3 loop is CASSPDRGQETQYF. The DNA of the CDR3 is TGTGCCAGCAGCCCTGACAGGGGGCAAGAGACCCAGTACTTC.

This sequence joins TRBV20-1 and TRBJ1-1; 7 bases match TRBD1. The trim removed 3 bases at V and 12 bases at J, leaving 4 bases unmatched. Per germline, CDR1 DFQATT and CDR2 SNEGSKA (reference sequence). The CDR3 consists of 10 residues. The CDR3 nucleotides are TGCAGTGCTAGTGGCAGGGGGACTTTCTTT. Amino acids: CSASGRGTFF.

This clone was detected once. This chain connects TRBV18 to TRBJ2-1; TRBD2 matches at 11 bases. The germline V gene has CDR1 KGHSH and CDR2 LQKENI. J lost 3 bases, V lost 3 bases, and 7 bases had no gene match. The CDR3 totals 17 residues. CDR3 sequence (DNA): TGTGCCAGCTCACCCTTGGGGACTAGCGGACTCTACAATGAGCAGTTCTTC. This encodes CASSPLGTSGLYNEQFF.

The rearrangement uses TRBV5-4 and TRBJ1-2, with TRBD1 matching 7 bases. Losses at the gene ends were 4 bases for V and 4 bases for J; bases not matched to a gene: 7. CDR1 SGHNT and CDR2 YYREEE come from the germline V gene (reference sequence). The CDR3 sequence is 14 residues long. The CDR3 spells CASSAKTGFYGYTF. The CDR3 DNA reads as TGTGCCAGCAGCGCCAAGACAGGGTTCTATGGCTACACCTTC. Filled out from reference TRBV5-4 and TRBJ1-2, the complete variable domain reads ETGVTQSPTHLIKTRGQQVTLRCSSQSGHNTVSWYQQALGQGPQFIFQYYREEENGRGNFPPRFSGLQFPNYSSELNVNALELDDSALYLCASSAKTGFYGYTFGSGTRLTVV.